Each of the 29 T cell receptor beta chains below was sequenced from the same sample in a study of T cell changes during pregnancy in multiple sclerosis. Libraries were prepared by immunoSEQ multiplex PCR; TCRdb keeps only in-frame clonotypes and omits some of them. The sample includes 11,000 or so clones, roughly 94% seen only once; the top ten take roughly 0.3%. The sequencing used CD4+ T cells from peripheral blood mononuclear cells, collected before pregnancy. The receptor set was obtained from a female donor with multiple sclerosis, enrolled in a pregnancy study.

The chain has TRBV5-1 and TRBJ2-7, with D maybe TRBD2 (6 bases). The CDR3 is 14 amino acids. Germline CDR1 SGHRS, CDR2 YFSETQ. V was pared by 4 bases and J by 2 bases, with 13 bases between. CDR3 DNA sequence: TGCGCCAGCAGCCCTAGCGCCGCTGCCTACGAGCAGTACTTC. This sequence encodes CASSPSAAAYEQYF.

This rearrangement joins TRBV7-8 to TRBJ1-2; D gene uncertain. The germline CDR1 and CDR2 sequences are SGHVS and FQNEAQ. The CDR3 runs to 15 residues. Deletions cut 5 bases from V and 1 base from J, with 14 bases between. The CDR3: CASSPKPRRNYGYTF. The CDR3 DNA sequence: TGTGCCAGCAGCCCCAAACCGAGGCGTAACTATGGCTACACCTTC.

This clone was detected only a few times. The chain employs TRBV5-4 and TRBJ1-2; D not certain. There are 15 residues in the CDR3. Trimming took off 4 bases at V and 6 bases at J, with 19 bases between the two ends. CDR1 is SGHNT and CDR2 is YYREEE in the germline V gene (reference sequence). The CDR3 DNA reads TGTGCCAGCAGCCCGGCCCTCGGGAGTCGACATGGCTACACCTTC. This codes for CASSPALGSRHGYTF.

This chain links TRBV9 with TRBJ2-1, with D possibly being TRBD2 (5 bases). Trimming took off 7 bases at V and 9 bases at J, with 11 bases between the two ends. The CDR3 spans 11 residues. Germline-derived CDR1 and CDR2 are SGDLS and YYNGEE. The DNA of the CDR3 is TGTGCCAGCGGACCCGAGGGTGAGCAGTTCTTC. It encodes CASGPEGEQFF.

The table lists this clone with a count of one. The chain couples TRBV12-5 to TRBJ1-3; 9 positions agree with TRBD1. The V gene's germline CDR1 is LGHNT and CDR2 FRNRAP. This CDR3 has 19 residues. V lost 0 bases and J lost 0; bases outside the gene matches: 9. CDR3 amino acids: CASGLVLGTGINSGNTIYF. The CDR3 DNA follows: TGTGCTAGTGGTTTGGTATTAGGGACAGGGATTAACTCTGGAAACACCATATATTTT.

This chain uses TRBV18 with TRBJ2-7; the match to TRBD2 covers 8 bases. This CDR3 region has 14 residues. V gave up 2 bases and J gave up 3 bases; unmatched junction bases: 3. Germline lookup yields CDR1 KGHSH and CDR2 LQKENI. CDR3 in DNA: TGTGCCAGCTCACCAAGTAGCGGGGACTACGAGCAGTACTTC. The encoded protein is CASSPSSGDYEQYF.

The J gene is TRBJ1-1, the V gene TRBV7-9; TRBD1 might be the D (6 bases). The germline V and J ends were trimmed by 2 bases and 4 bases, with 11 bases remaining between them. The CDR3 length is 14 residues. Per germline, CDR1 SEHNR and CDR2 FQNEAQ (reference sequence). CDR3 in DNA: TGTGCCAGCAGCTTACCCAGGGGAAGCACTGAAGCTTTCTTT. Its translation: CASSLPRGSTEAFF.

The chain has TRBV28 and TRBJ1-2, with D possibly being TRBD1 (6 bases). This CDR3 region has 16 residues. Germline CDR1 reads MDHEN; CDR2 reads SYDVKM. Trimming cost V 3 bases and J 2 bases, with 16 bases left between them. CDR3 nucleotide sequence: TGTGCCAGCAGTTTTTTCCCAGGGGTGCTAAACTATGGCTACACCTTC. Protein sequence: CASSFFPGVLNYGYTF.

CDR3 region: CASRSDTESYNEQFF. In DNA, the CDR3 is TGTGCCAGCAGATCGGACACCGAATCCTACAATGAGCAGTTCTTC. V and J are TRBV5-4 and TRBJ2-1; D might be TRBD1 (5 bases). V was pared by 5 bases and J by 1 base, with 13 bases between. The CDR3 totals 15 residues. Germline CDR1 SGHNT, CDR2 YYREEE (reference sequence).

This chain links TRBV18 with TRBJ1-2; tentative D call: TRBD1 (5 bases). The CDR3 runs 13 residues. CDR1 and CDR2 from the germline V gene are KGHSH and LQKENI. Trimming cost V 3 bases and J 2 bases, with 7 bases left between them. The CDR3: CASSPGGNYGYTF. CDR3 bases: TGTGCCAGCTCACCGGGGGGAAACTATGGCTACACCTTC.

The chain links TRBV19 to TRBJ1-4, with D possibly TRBD1 on 6 matching bases. Trimming took off 7 bases at V and 4 bases at J, with 10 bases between the two ends. Germline CDR1 is LNHDA and CDR2 is SQIVND (reference sequence). This CDR3 is 13 amino acids long. The CDR3 protein is CASKQDSNEKLFF. DNA of the CDR3: TGTGCCAGTAAACAGGACAGTAATGAAAAACTGTTTTTT.

The rearrangement uses TRBV6-4 and TRBJ1-6; 7 bases fit TRBD1. J gave up 10 bases and V 5 bases, and 5 bases lay outside the gene matches. CDR1 and CDR2 from the germline V gene are MRHNA and SNTAGT. There are 13 residues in the CDR3. Written as DNA, the CDR3 is TGTGCCAGCAGTATTACAGGGGCATCACCCCTCCACTTT. Protein: CASSITGASPLHF.

The rearrangement joins TRBV5-1 to TRBJ1-2, with D hard to call. The germline gives CDR1 SGHRS, CDR2 YFSETQ. The V and J ends lost 7 bases and 1 base respectively, with 11 bases between them. The CDR3 is 13 residues long. In DNA form, the CDR3 reads TGCGCCAGCGACTACGGCGATAACTATGGCTACACCTTC. It yields the protein CASDYGDNYGYTF.

The V gene is TRBV9, the J gene TRBJ2-7; 7 bases fit TRBD2. The V gene end was trimmed by 3 bases and the J gene end by 3 bases; junction bases not matched to a gene: 6. The CDR3 is made up of 14 amino acids. The germline CDR1 and CDR2 sequences are SGDLS and YYNGEE. The chain's CDR3 is CASSAGGVNYEQYF. CDR3 nucleotide sequence: TGTGCCAGCAGCGCTGGGGGGGTAAACTACGAGCAGTACTTC.

The chain employs TRBV11-2 and TRBJ2-7, with D unclear. The V gene lost 3 bases and the J gene lost 4 bases, with 4 bases spanning the gap. This CDR3 has 11 residues. Germline V gene lookup returns CDR1 SGHAT and CDR2 FQNNGV. The CDR3 coding sequence is TGTGCCAGCAGCTTTCTATACGAGCAGTACTTC. Protein sequence: CASSFLYEQYF.

This chain connects TRBV6-4 to TRBJ1-6, with 8 positions matching TRBD1. CDR1 is MRHNA, CDR2 SNTAGT, per germline. This CDR3 contains 13 residues. J lost 10 bases, V lost 6 bases, and 5 bases had no gene match. CDR3 in DNA: TGTGCCAGCAGCTTGGACAGGGCGTCACCCCTCCACTTT. Translation: CASSLDRASPLHF.

The chain employs TRBV5-6 and TRBJ1-6, with D hard to call. Trimming removed 4 bases from V and 3 bases from J, with 8 bases in between. There are 14 residues in the CDR3. The germline gives CDR1 SGHDT, CDR2 YYEEEE. The CDR3 bases are TGTGCCAGCAGCCGCGACAACTATAATTCACCCCTCCACTTT. Its protein product is CASSRDNYNSPLHF.

The genes are TRBV11-3 and TRBJ2-1, with a possible D match to TRBD1 (5 bases). The V gene lost 3 bases and the J gene lost 9 bases, with 12 bases spanning the gap. The germline V gene has CDR1 SGHNT and CDR2 YENEEA. The CDR3 is made up of 13 amino acids. This chain's CDR3 is CASSLPAQGEQFF. The CDR3 nucleotides read TGTGCCAGCAGCTTGCCCGCCCAGGGTGAGCAGTTCTTC.

This rearrangement joins TRBV2 to TRBJ2-7, with D possibly TRBD2 on 5 matching bases. The V and J ends lost 6 bases and 0 bases respectively, with 6 bases between them. Germline V gives CDR1 SNHLY, CDR2 FYNNEI. There are 12 residues in the CDR3. The CDR3 region is CASRGSSYEQYF. The DNA of the CDR3 is TGTGCCAGCAGGGGGAGCTCCTACGAGCAGTACTTC.

This sequence joins TRBV25-1 and TRBJ2-7, with D possibly TRBD2 on 5 matching bases. Germline values: CDR1 MGHDK, CDR2 SYGVNS. Trimming shortened V by 6 bases and J by 4 bases, and 13 bases separated the two germline ends. CDR3 size: 13 residues. CDR3 loop: CASSGVKSYEQYF. The DNA of the CDR3 is TGTGCCAGCAGCGGGGTAAAATCATACGAGCAGTACTTC.

V and J are TRBV7-6 and TRBJ2-7, with TRBD1 identical over 7 bases. Germline V gene sequence: CDR1 SGHVS, CDR2 FNYEAQ. The CDR3 sequence is 17 residues long. V was clipped by 3 bases and J by 3 bases; unmatched bases: 14. The CDR3 sequence: CASSFGTRDRKNYEQYF. The CDR3 DNA reads as TGTGCCAGCAGCTTCGGTACCCGGGACAGAAAGAACTACGAGCAGTACTTC.

The chain has TRBV7-9 and TRBJ2-5, with TRBD1 matching over 10 bases. Trimming at V came to 1 base and at J to 3 bases, leaving 2 bases not matched to a gene. Germline V gene lookup returns CDR1 SEHNR and CDR2 FQNEAQ (reference sequence). CDR3 length equals 15 residues. This chain's CDR3 is CASSLGDRGKETQYF. The CDR3 DNA follows: TGTGCCAGCAGCTTAGGGGACAGGGGAAAAGAGACCCAGTACTTC.

The chain joins TRBV19 to TRBJ1-5; 9 positions match TRBD1. The trim removed 8 bases at V and 2 bases at J, leaving 13 bases unmatched. Germline values: CDR1 LNHDA, CDR2 SQIVND (reference sequence). The CDR3 is 17 amino acids. The CDR3 nucleotides are TGTGCCAGTCGGACAGGGGCAGGCTTAGGAGGCAATCAGCCCCAGCATTTT. Protein sequence: CASRTGAGLGGNQPQHF.

The J gene is TRBJ2-6, the V gene TRBV19; D gene unclear. The CDR3 runs 16 residues. CDR1 is LNHDA and CDR2 is SQIVND in the germline V gene (reference sequence). V gave up 6 bases and J gave up 2 bases, with 14 bases separating them. This chain's CDR3 is CASSELRGPGANVLTF. For the CDR3, the DNA is TGTGCCAGTAGCGAGTTGCGTGGGCCTGGGGCCAACGTCCTGACTTTC.

This clone was counted once. The V gene is TRBV19, the J gene TRBJ1-1; D unclear. Germline CDR1 and CDR2: LNHDA and SQIVND (reference sequence). V lost 2 bases and J 1 base, leaving 5 bases between the germline ends. This CDR3 has 13 residues. The CDR3, as DNA: TGTGCCAGTAGTATATCCGGGAACACTGAAGCTTTCTTT. Translating it yields CASSISGNTEAFF.

This chain uses TRBV4-1 with TRBJ2-7; perhaps TRBD1 as D (6 bases). Per germline, CDR1 MGHRA and CDR2 YSYEKL. With 4 bases removed from V and 0 bases from J, the gap between germline ends came to 10 bases. The CDR3 contains 14 residues. The CDR3 DNA reads TGCGCCAGCAGCCGGACAGACGCCTCCTACGAGCAGTACTTC. Encoded protein: CASSRTDASYEQYF.

The rearrangement links TRBV6-1 to TRBJ1-4; D is uncertain. The CDR3 has 12 residues. The ends were cut back, 3 bases at V and 8 bases at J, with 7 bases in the middle. The V gene's germline CDR1 is MNHNS and CDR2 SASEGT. CDR3 DNA: TGTGCCAGCAGTGAGGTAGCGGAAAAACTGTTTTTT. The encoded protein is CASSEVAEKLFF.

The CDR3 nucleotides read TGTGCCAGTAGTCCACGATCCGGGACAGGGGGCTCTGAAGCTTTCTTT. As protein: CASSPRSGTGGSEAFF. V usage is TRBV19 and J usage is TRBJ1-1; 12 bases agree with TRBD1. This CDR3 region has 16 residues. V was pared by 5 bases and J by 6 bases, with 10 bases of the junction left unmatched. CDR1 is LNHDA, CDR2 SQIVND, per germline (reference sequence).

The genes are TRBV9 and TRBJ1-3; no clear D gene. The CDR3 contains 14 residues. Germline assignment: CDR1 SGDLS and CDR2 YYNGEE. Trimming removed 4 bases at V and 6 bases at J, with 14 bases between. The CDR3 bases are TGTGCCAGCAGCTCGGGGAGAGGGTTAAACACCATATATTTT. Translation gives CASSSGRGLNTIYF.